Listed below are T cell receptor beta chains from one sample, sequenced in a study of T cell responses to AZD1222 COVID-19 vaccine. Using immunoSEQ multiplex PCR, the repertoire was profiled, and TCRdb retains in-frame clones only, with some absent. The sample contains some 95,000 clones, about 86% of which appear only once. This specimen consisted of peripheral blood, obtained on day 0 of AZD1222 vaccination. The receptors were gathered from an adult in good health. Both conserved end residues are part of each CDR3. A D gene is named only where the DNA matches it firmly. Only some rows state a clone size, as once, few, many or a class for expanded clones.

j_gene,abundance,d_gene,v_gene,CDR3aa,CDR3nt
TRBJ2-2,-,TRBD2,TRBV7-8,CASSLLAGGTNTGELFF,TGTGCCAGCAGCTTACTAGCGGGGGGAACGAACACCGGGGAGCTGTTTTTT
TRBJ1-5,once,TRBD1,TRBV10-3,CATTDRDQPQHF,TGTGCCACCACAGACAGGGATCAGCCCCAGCATTTT
TRBJ1-1,-,-,TRBV3-1/TRBV3-2,CASSQRVLTEAFF,TGTGCCAGCAGCCAAAGGGTGCTCACTGAAGCTTTCTTT
TRBJ2-2,-,TRBD2,TRBV4-2,CASSQGRAGELFF,TGTGCCAGCAGCCAGGGGAGGGCCGGGGAGCTGTTTTTT
TRBJ2-7,-,TRBD2,TRBV7-3,CASSQSSGSSYEQYF,TGTGCCAGCAGCCAATCTAGCGGGAGCTCCTACGAGCAGTACTTC
TRBJ1-4,-,-,TRBV5-1,CASSSTGGTNEKLFF,TGCGCCAGCAGCAGCACCGGGGGAACTAATGAAAAACTGTTTTTT
TRBJ2-7,-,-,TRBV20-1,CSARRGYEQYF,TGCAGTGCTAGAAGAGGCTACGAGCAGTACTTC
TRBJ1-2,-,-,TRBV27,CASRHIGTDYGYTF,TGTGCCAGCAGACACATCGGGACGGATTATGGCTACACCTTC
TRBJ1-1,-,-,TRBV7-3,CASSLGGSTEAFF,TGTGCCAGCAGCTTAGGAGGGAGCACTGAAGCTTTCTTT
TRBJ2-3,once,TRBD2,TRBV7-8,CASSTGLAAPDTQYF,TGTGCCAGCAGCACTGGACTAGCGGCCCCCGATACGCAGTATTTT
TRBJ2-5,once,TRBD2,TRBV5-4,CASSTRLAGSETQYF,TGTGCCAGCAGCACGAGACTAGCGGGGTCAGAGACCCAGTACTTC
TRBJ1-2,once,-,TRBV6-2/TRBV6-3,CASSYGNRRGYTF,TGTGCCAGCAGTTACGGTAACAGGCGCGGCTACACCTTC
TRBJ1-5,-,TRBD1,TRBV11-2,CASSAGTGGWGNQPQHF,TGTGCCAGCAGCGCCGGGACAGGGGGCTGGGGCAATCAGCCCCAGCATTTT
TRBJ2-7,once,TRBD1,TRBV6-5,CASRGDRLTAYEQYF,TGTGCCAGCAGGGGGGACAGACTAACCGCCTACGAGCAGTACTTC